Below, 4 T cell receptor beta chains from the same sample are listed, as sequenced in a study of T cells after yellow fever vaccination. One entry per CDR3 protein results from TCRdb running MiXCR on the 5' RACE reads. The table shows around 590,000 distinct CDR3 sequences, with 12% occurring only once. Sequenced here: PBMCs, sampled on the day of the yellow fever booster vaccination. Receptors originate from a man aged 25-40 years who received the YFV17D yellow fever vaccine.

This rearrangement joins TRBV7-2 to TRBJ2-7, with TRBD1 identical over 7 bases. J lost 12 bases, V lost 5 bases, and 10 bases had no gene match. Germline V gene sequence: CDR1 SGHTA, CDR2 FQGNSA. The CDR3 sequence is 12 residues long. CDR3 in DNA: TGTGCCAGCAGCGCAACAGGGGCCGCGTGGTACTTC. It encodes CASSATGAAWYF.

This clonotype was seen only a few times. This chain connects TRBV19 to TRBJ2-5, with 9 bases aligning to TRBD2. Per the germline V gene, CDR1 is LNHDA and CDR2 is SQIVND (reference sequence). The CDR3 loop spans 13 amino acids. Germline trimming cut 7 bases from V and 4 bases from J; bases unmatched to any gene: 4. The CDR3 loop reads CASTDSGRETQYF. In DNA, the CDR3 is TGTGCCAGTACCGATAGCGGGAGAGAGACCCAGTACTTC.

This clonotype was recorded a few times. This chain links TRBV14 with TRBJ2-3; D gene uncertain. The CDR3 length is 16 residues. V gave up 4 bases and J gave up 0 bases, with 14 bases separating them. Germline assignment: CDR1 SGHDN and CDR2 FVKESK. The CDR3 region has the DNA TGTGCCAGCAGCCTATACAGTATTCCTAGCACAGATACGCAGTATTTT. It yields the protein CASSLYSIPSTDTQYF.

The chain has TRBV6-1 and TRBJ1-2; D ambiguous. Germline V gene data show CDR1 as MNHNS and CDR2 as SASEGT. The CDR3 consists of 13 residues. V was clipped by 8 bases and J by 4 bases, with 14 bases between them. For the CDR3, the DNA is TGTGCCAGCTCAAAGCACAGCCTCTATGGCTACACCTTC. Translating it yields CASSKHSLYGYTF.